The T cell receptor beta chain under discussion was sequenced for a study of blood T cell repertoires in COVID-19. About the research overall: PBMCs, B-cell-depleted T cells, or T cells were the source of the cDNA or gDNA that made up the material.

CDR1 is SGHAT, CDR2 FQNNGV, per germline. V gave up 1 base and J gave up 2 bases, with 7 bases separating them. The CDR3 length is 14 residues. Participants, roughly 18 to 90 years old, spanned approximately 26 US areas. Sequencing was performed with immunoSEQ multiplex PCR; in TCRdb, only in-frame clones are kept and a portion is missing. The sample records just over 150,000 clones, around nine tenths being singletons. The chain employs TRBV11-2 and TRBJ2-3; TRBD1 is a possible D gene (5 bases). Specimen: PBMCs or T cells enriched from blood (not recorded which). This TCR was sampled from a woman aged 50 to 60 who had recovered from COVID-19. The CDR3 sequence: CASSLAGSTDTQYF. Here the CDR3 DNA reads TGTGCCAGCAGCTTAGCAGGGTCCACAGATACGCAGTATTTT.